A single sample gave rise to the 31 T cell receptor beta chains below, sequenced in a study of lymphopenia after photon versus proton radiotherapy. The table came from immunoSEQ multiplex PCR; TCRdb's copy has only in-frame clones and leaves some out. The sample includes under 35,000 clones, about 88% of them seen just once. Here the sequenced sample was peripheral blood, taken from a patient treated with proton-based radiotherapy. The source of these receptors is a woman in her sixties or seventies with pancreatic cancer. Some clones in this sample may be carry-over from other donors' samples.

This rearrangement joins TRBV30 to TRBJ1-5; D is ambiguous. The V and J ends lost 0 bases and 5 bases respectively, with 8 bases between them. The V gene's germline CDR1 is GTSNPN and CDR2 SVGIG (reference sequence). The CDR3 covers 13 residues. Here the CDR3 DNA reads TGTGCCTGGAGTGTCGGGGAAGATCAGCCCCAGCATTTT. Encoded protein: CAWSVGEDQPQHF.

This sequence joins TRBV10-1 and TRBJ2-7, with TRBD2 identical over 13 bases. Per the germline V gene, CDR1 is WNHNN and CDR2 is SYGVQD (reference sequence). This CDR3 spans 17 amino acids. Germline trimming cut 10 bases from V and 5 bases from J; bases unmatched to any gene: 17. The CDR3 loop reads CAIPGLAGPSSLDEQYF. The CDR3 nucleotides read TGCGCCATTCCGGGACTAGCGGGACCCTCTTCTCTGGACGAGCAGTACTTC.

V gene TRBV30 combines with J gene TRBJ1-5; 8 bases line up with TRBD1. This CDR3 is built from 18 residues. Per germline, CDR1 GTSNPN and CDR2 SVGIG (reference sequence). J gave up 5 bases and V 0 bases, and 15 bases lay outside the gene matches. The CDR3 DNA is TGTGCCTGGAGTGTACATCCGCAGGGGGCTGCACAAGATCAGCCCCAGCATTTT. Translated, it gives CAWSVHPQGAAQDQPQHF.

V and J are TRBV28 and TRBJ1-1; tentative D call: TRBD1 (5 bases). Trimming shortened V by 5 bases and J by 4 bases, and 8 bases separated the two germline ends. The CDR3 totals 12 residues. The germline V gene encodes CDR1 MDHEN and CDR2 SYDVKM. This CDR3 reads CASSGHLTEAFF. The CDR3, as DNA: TGTGCCAGCAGTGGACACCTCACTGAAGCTTTCTTT.

The J gene is TRBJ2-7, the V gene TRBV5-1, with 9 nucleotides matching TRBD2. Looked up from germline, CDR1 is SGHRS and CDR2 is YFSETQ. CDR3 length equals 15 residues. Germline trimming cut 2 bases from V and 0 bases from J; bases unmatched to any gene: 3. CDR3 DNA: TGCGCCAGCAGCTTTAGCGGGAGCTACTCCTACGAGCAGTACTTC. This gives the protein CASSFSGSYSYEQYF.

This clone was seen a single time. The chain's CDR3 is CASSLERPNQPQHF. CDR3 nucleotides: TGTGCCAGCAGTTTGGAGCGACCCAACCAGCCCCAGCATTTT. The gene calls are TRBV28 and TRBJ1-5; D unclear. V was shortened by 3 bases and J by 7 bases, with 13 bases between the two germline ends. The germline V gene encodes CDR1 MDHEN and CDR2 SYDVKM. The CDR3 length is 14 residues.

This sequence joins TRBV6-5 and TRBJ2-3, with 10 bases identical to TRBD2. Germline V lookup: CDR1 MNHEY, CDR2 SVGAGI. The CDR3 is 14 amino acids. V dropped 6 bases and J dropped 3; count of bases not matched to a gene: 3. CDR3 region: CASSLSGRTDTQYF. CDR3 in DNA: TGTGCCAGCAGCCTTAGCGGGAGGACAGATACGCAGTATTTT.

In DNA, the CDR3 is TGTGCCAGCAGTCTAAATACAGGGTACTATAATTCACCCCTCCACTTT. It translates to CASSLNTGYYNSPLHF. The chain carries TRBV28 and TRBJ1-6; D perhaps matches TRBD1 (6 bases). Germline V gives CDR1 MDHEN, CDR2 SYDVKM. V was clipped by 5 bases and J by 3 bases, with 14 bases between them. The CDR3 totals 16 residues.

This chain links TRBV18 with TRBJ1-1; 8 bases align to TRBD1. The germline gives CDR1 KGHSH, CDR2 LQKENI. After removal of 6 bases from V and 1 base from J, the junction contained 10 bases not matched to a gene. This CDR3 is built from 16 residues. The CDR3 region has the DNA TGTGCCAGCTCTCCGCGGACAGGGAGTGAGAACACTGAAGCTTTCTTT. It is translated as CASSPRTGSENTEAFF.

This clone appeared a few times. The chain combines TRBV6-6 with TRBJ2-5; D call uncertain. The V gene lost 0 bases and the J gene lost 4 bases, with 3 bases spanning the gap. This CDR3 region has 12 residues. The germline CDR1 and CDR2 sequences are MNHNY and SVGAGI (reference sequence). DNA of the CDR3: TGTGCCAGCAGTTACTCCTCAGAGACCCAGTACTTC. Protein: CASSYSSETQYF.

The V gene is TRBV7-2, the J gene TRBJ2-2; 11 bases match TRBD1. Germline V lookup: CDR1 SGHTA, CDR2 FQGNSA. This CDR3 is 18 amino acids long. V trimming: 4 bases; J trimming: 7 bases; junction bases outside the gene matches: 14. Here the CDR3 DNA reads TGTGCCAGCAGCTCACAACCCCCGGGACAGGGGGGGGGCGGGGAGCTGTTTTTT. Translating it yields CASSSQPPGQGGGGELFF.

The V gene is TRBV6-5, the J gene TRBJ1-2; D unclear. The CDR3 has 15 amino acids. The V gene's germline CDR1 is MNHEY and CDR2 SVGAGI. Trimming stripped 5 bases from V and 3 bases from J, with 16 bases between. For the CDR3, the DNA is TGTGCCAGCAGTAATCGTGGTGTGTCGGACTATGGCTACACCTTC. As protein: CASSNRGVSDYGYTF.

V usage is TRBV5-1 and J usage is TRBJ2-1; 15 positions agree with TRBD2. Looked up from germline, CDR1 is SGHRS and CDR2 is YFSETQ. Unmatched junction bases numbered 3, after V lost 3 bases and J lost 8 bases. The CDR3 spans 15 residues. The CDR3 region has the DNA TGCGCCAGCAGCTGGACTAGCGGGAGGGCCTATGAGCAGTTCTTC. Translated, it gives CASSWTSGRAYEQFF.

V is TRBV30 and J is TRBJ1-2; TRBD1 matches 10 bases. The trim removed 4 bases at V and 7 bases at J, leaving 9 bases unmatched. CDR1 is GTSNPN, CDR2 SVGIG, per germline (reference sequence). This CDR3 comprises 14 residues. The CDR3 DNA sequence: TGTGCCTGGAAGGGGACAGGGGACCAAGCTGGCTACACCTTC. It encodes CAWKGTGDQAGYTF.

The gene calls are TRBV11-1 and TRBJ2-7; 12 bases align to TRBD2. V shed 1 base, J shed 4 bases, and the junction held 5 bases outside the gene matches. CDR1 SGHAT and CDR2 FQDESV come from the germline V gene (reference sequence). The CDR3 is 16 residues long. Written as DNA, the CDR3 is TGTGCCAGCAGCTTAGGACTAGCGGGAGTAATATACGAGCAGTACTTC. Translated: CASSLGLAGVIYEQYF.

The chain couples TRBV10-2 to TRBJ1-1; the D gene is possibly TRBD1 (5 bases). Per the germline V gene, CDR1 is WSHSY and CDR2 is SAAADI. V was clipped by 3 bases and J by 0 bases, with 17 bases between them. This CDR3 is 17 amino acids long. The CDR3 DNA follows: TGCGCCAGCAGTGATAGGCCGCGAGGGGCGATGAACACTGAAGCTTTCTTT. Translating gives CASSDRPRGAMNTEAFF.

V and J are TRBV4-2 and TRBJ1-6; 7 bases agree with TRBD1. In germline, CDR1 is LGHNA, CDR2 YNFKEQ. The junction had 4 bases not matched to a gene; V was cut back by 0 bases and J by 5 bases. The CDR3 is 16 residues long. The CDR3 bases are TGTGCCAGCAGCCAAGAACTGACAGGGAATAATTCACCCCTCCACTTT. Its translation: CASSQELTGNNSPLHF.

The chain links TRBV27 to TRBJ1-1; D possibly corresponds to TRBD1 (6 bases). Trimming pared 0 bases from V and 9 bases from J, leaving 11 bases between. The CDR3 extends over 13 amino acids. CDR1 is MNHEY, CDR2 SMNVEV, per germline (reference sequence). In DNA, the CDR3 is TGTGCCAGCAGTTTATCTATGGGGGCGAAAGCTTTCTTT. Protein product: CASSLSMGAKAFF.

This chain links TRBV14 with TRBJ2-5; the match to TRBD2 covers 14 bases. Germline assignment: CDR1 SGHDN and CDR2 FVKESK. CDR3 length: 16 amino acids. Unmatched junction bases numbered 2, after V lost 1 base and J lost 4 bases. This CDR3 reads CASSQGTSGRRETQYF. The CDR3 nucleotides are TGTGCCAGCAGCCAAGGGACTAGCGGGAGGAGAGAGACCCAGTACTTC.

In this sample, this clone turned up once. The chain employs TRBV9 and TRBJ1-1; D is ambiguous. The CDR3 spans 14 residues. Germline loops: CDR1 SGDLS, CDR2 YYNGEE. V lost 0 bases and J lost 0, with 6 bases in between. CDR3 region: CASSVAVMNTEAFF. The CDR3 DNA reads TGTGCCAGCAGCGTAGCAGTCATGAACACTGAAGCTTTCTTT.

The V call is TRBV15, the J call TRBJ2-1; TRBD2 matches at 7 bases. The CDR3 extends over 17 amino acids. The V gene's germline CDR1 is LNHNV and CDR2 YYDKDF (reference sequence). After removal of 1 base from V and 3 bases from J, the junction contained 9 bases not matched to a gene. This chain's CDR3 is CATSRATSGTNYNEQFF. The DNA of the CDR3 is TGTGCCACCAGCAGAGCGACTTCCGGGACTAACTACAATGAGCAGTTCTTC.

The chain's CDR3 is CASSTTENTEAFF. The CDR3 nucleotides read TGTGCCAGTAGTACCACAGAGAACACTGAAGCTTTCTTT. This sequence joins TRBV19 and TRBJ1-1; D unresolved. V lost 4 bases and J lost 1, with 7 bases in between. Per the germline V gene, CDR1 is LNHDA and CDR2 is SQIVND (reference sequence). CDR3 size: 13 residues.

V is TRBV27 and J is TRBJ2-5, with D possibly matching TRBD1 (6 bases). Trimming left V 5 bases short and J 5 bases short, with 12 bases between. Germline assignment: CDR1 MNHEY and CDR2 SMNVEV (reference sequence). The CDR3 sequence is 13 residues long. The CDR3 nucleotides read TGTGCCAGCAGTGCACAGGGTTGGGAGACCCAGTACTTC. It encodes CASSAQGWETQYF.

The rearrangement joins TRBV5-4 to TRBJ1-1; D call uncertain. V dropped 3 bases and J dropped 2 bases, with 11 bases sitting between them. CDR3 size: 14 residues. Germline V gene sequence: CDR1 SGHNT, CDR2 YYREEE (reference sequence). The CDR3: CASSSPGVNTEAFF. CDR3 sequence (DNA): TGTGCCAGCAGCTCCCCCGGGGTAAACACTGAAGCTTTCTTT.

This clone was counted between two and nine times. This rearrangement joins TRBV7-9 to TRBJ2-2; a possible D gene is TRBD2 (6 bases). Germline V gene lookup returns CDR1 SEHNR and CDR2 FQNEAQ (reference sequence). V shed 1 base and J shed 3 bases, with 15 bases lying between them. This CDR3 spans 17 amino acids. In nucleotides, the CDR3 is TGTGCCAGCAGCTTAGTGTTTGGAGGGCAGGACACCGGGGAGCTGTTTTTT. It specifies CASSLVFGGQDTGELFF. The full variable domain, completed using reference TRBV7-9 and TRBJ2-2, is DTGVSQNPRHKITKRGQNVTFRCDPISEHNRLYWYRQTLGQGPEFLTYFQNEAQLEKSRLLSDRFSAERPKGSFSTLEIQRTEQGDSAMYLCASSLVFGGQDTGELFFGEGSRLTVL.

The V call is TRBV5-6, the J call TRBJ1-2; 7 bases agree with TRBD1. Germline V gene data show CDR1 as SGHDT and CDR2 as YYEEEE. V shed 3 bases and J 0 bases; nucleotides not matched to a gene: 8. The CDR3 runs to 16 residues. The CDR3 DNA sequence: TGTGCCAGCAGCTATATAACAGGGGTAGCTAACTATGGCTACACCTTC. Translated: CASSYITGVANYGYTF. Supplemented by reference TRBV5-6 and TRBJ1-2, the full variable domain reads DAGVTQSPTHLIKTRGQQVTLRCSPKSGHDTVSWYQQALGQGPQFIFQYYEEEERQRGNFPDRFSGHQFPNYSSELNVNALLLGDSALYLCASSYITGVANYGYTFGSGTRLTVV.

The gene calls are TRBV7-2 and TRBJ1-2; no firm D call. The CDR3 consists of 12 residues. The germline gives CDR1 SGHTA, CDR2 FQGNSA. Trimming stripped 1 base from V and 4 bases from J, with 4 bases between. The CDR3 coding sequence is TGTGCCAGCAGCTTAGAAGGCTATGGCTACACCTTC. This codes for CASSLEGYGYTF.

This clone was seen once. This chain uses TRBV28 with TRBJ2-7; 7 bases map to TRBD1. CDR1 and CDR2 (germline): MDHEN, SYDVKM. The CDR3 is 15 amino acids. V trimming: 6 bases; J trimming: 0 bases; junction bases outside the gene matches: 8. CDR3 DNA: TGTGCCAGCAGGGCTAGACAGGGTTTCTCCTACGAGCAGTACTTC. Translation gives CASRARQGFSYEQYF.

V and J are TRBV6-1 and TRBJ2-1; 13 positions agree with TRBD2. The V and J ends lost 6 bases and 6 bases, in that order; junction bases with no gene match: 5. The germline gives CDR1 MNHNS, CDR2 SASEGT. The CDR3 sequence is 15 residues long. This chain's CDR3 is CASRALAGGINEQFF. For the CDR3, the DNA is TGTGCCAGCAGAGCACTAGCGGGAGGGATCAATGAGCAGTTCTTC.

This chain uses TRBV30 with TRBJ1-5; tentative D call: TRBD1 (5 bases). V lost 7 bases and J lost 3, with 13 bases in between. CDR1 and CDR2 (germline): GTSNPN, SVGIG (reference sequence). The CDR3 sequence is 13 residues long. CDR3 sequence (DNA): TGTGCCTTCCAAGAGGACAACAATCAGCCCCAGCATTTT. This encodes CAFQEDNNQPQHF.

The J gene is TRBJ2-3, the V gene TRBV28; D is undetermined. V shed 4 bases and J shed 2 bases, with 4 bases lying between them. The CDR3 covers 12 residues. CDR1 is MDHEN and CDR2 is SYDVKM in the germline V gene. The CDR3, as DNA: TGTGCCAGCAGTTCCCCCACAGATACGCAGTATTTT. It yields the protein CASSSPTDTQYF.